This T cell receptor beta chain was captured in a study of regulatory T cells in long-lasting Graves disease. CDR3 regions were amplified by Arm-PCR using iRepertoire HTBI primers to build TCR beta libraries. TCRdb analysed the multiplex PCR reads with MiXCR anew, one entry per CDR3 protein. The table has 380,000 or so distinct CDR3 sequences, 16% seen once. The CDR3 is 14 amino acids. CDR1 is SGDLS and CDR2 is YYNGEE in the germline V gene. Unmatched junction bases numbered 5, after V lost 3 bases and J lost 9 bases. This clonotype came up once. Time point given: newly diagnosed GD, antithyroid drugs for less than 3 months. With RNA extracted from PBMCs as input, the TCR library was made. These data also featured in a second study, about T cells in Graves' hyperthyroidism and ophthalmopathy.

The starting material was peripheral blood mononuclear cells (PBMCs), obtained at new diagnosis, from a patient treated with antithyroid drugs. The chain couples TRBV9 to TRBJ1-6; 8 bases map to TRBD1. The sequence was collected from a woman younger than 35 with Graves disease. The CDR3 DNA reads as TGTGCCAGCAGCGCCCAGGGGGCCCCTTCACCCCTCCACTTT. This gives the protein CASSAQGAPSPLHF.